These T cell receptor beta chains were read from a single sample in a study of blood T cell repertoires in COVID-19. Assay used: immunoSEQ multiplex PCR; TCRdb lists only in-frame clones, some missing. The sample lists roughly 49,000 clones, 90% to 95% occurring once. The sequenced material came from peripheral blood. The source is a woman aged 80 or older with acute or convalescent COVID-19. CDR3s include the opening cysteine and the closing phenylalanine or tryptophan. The order of the fields is CDR3 DNA, CDR3 protein, clone size, V gene, D gene, J gene. A D gene is named only where the DNA matches it firmly. The size field is filled for only some rows; it gives once, few, many or a size class.

TGTGCCAGCAGCTTAGCCCAGGGTCGACCTACTGAAGCTTTCTTT | CASSLAQGRPTEAFF | NA | TRBV11-3 | NA | TRBJ1-1
TGTGCCAGTAGATACGGGGGGAATTTCGGAGCTTTCTTT | CASRYGGNFGAFF | NA | TRBV19 | NA | TRBJ1-1
TGTGCCACCAGGCCGGGGGGTGGTTCCTACGAGCAGTACTTC | CATRPGGGSYEQYF | NA | TRBV2 | TRBD2 | TRBJ2-7
TGTGCCATCAGTGGGGGGACAGGGGCGACCTACGAGCAGTACTTC | CAISGGTGATYEQYF | NA | TRBV10-3 | TRBD1 | TRBJ2-7
TGTGCCAGCAGGGGGGCGGGACTAGCGATATCCTACAATGAGCAGTTCTTC | CASRGAGLAISYNEQFF | NA | TRBV28 | TRBD2 | TRBJ2-1
TGTGCCAGCAGCCCCGGTGCGGGAAACACCATATATTTT | CASSPGAGNTIYF | few | TRBV5-4 | NA | TRBJ1-3
TGTGCCAGCAGTGTCCTGTCAAACGGGGATTCACCCCTCCACTTT | CASSVLSNGDSPLHF | NA | TRBV6-4 | NA | TRBJ1-6
TGTGCCAGCACCGTGGGAGGGACTAGTGGGTACAATGAGCAGTTCTTC | CASTVGGTSGYNEQFF | NA | TRBV9 | TRBD2 | TRBJ2-1
TGCGCCAGCAGCTTGGCCGCGGGGAACACTGAAGCTTTCTTT | CASSLAAGNTEAFF | NA | TRBV5-1 | NA | TRBJ1-1
TGCGCCAGCAGCTTAGGGCTAGCGGGAGGCGAGCAGTACTTC | CASSLGLAGGEQYF | NA | TRBV5-1 | TRBD2 | TRBJ2-7
TGTGCCAGCAGCTTAAACCCGGGAGTATGGAGAAACACAGATACGCAGTATTTT | CASSLNPGVWRNTDTQYF | NA | TRBV7-3 | NA | TRBJ2-3
TGTGCCAGCAGCCCTTATCTAGCGGGAGCAGATACGCAGTATTTT | CASSPYLAGADTQYF | NA | TRBV7-2 | TRBD2 | TRBJ2-3
TGTGCCAGCAGTTTAATGGAAGGAGTCAATTCACCCCTCCACTTT | CASSLMEGVNSPLHF | NA | TRBV27 | NA | TRBJ1-6
TGTGCCAGCACAGGGGACTACAATGAGCAGTTCTTC | CASTGDYNEQFF | NA | TRBV5-8 | NA | TRBJ2-1
TGTGCCACCTTGACCCGGGACAGGGCCTATGGCTACACCTTC | CATLTRDRAYGYTF | NA | TRBV19 | TRBD1 | TRBJ1-2
TGTGCCAGTAGTATTTCTAGCGGGAGGGCGGGTGAGCAGTTCTTC | CASSISSGRAGEQFF | NA | TRBV19 | TRBD2 | TRBJ2-1
TGTGCCATCAGTGCGGGACTAGCGGGAGGTAATGAGCAGTTCTTC | CAISAGLAGGNEQFF | NA | TRBV10-3 | TRBD2 | TRBJ2-1
TGTGCCAGCAGTTACTGGGAGGTGGCCGGGGAGCTGTTTTTT | CASSYWEVAGELFF | few | TRBV6-5 | NA | TRBJ2-2
TGTGCCAGCAGCCCTGGGACAGGGGGGGACACTGAAGCTTTCTTT | CASSPGTGGDTEAFF | NA | TRBV3-1/TRBV3-2 | TRBD1 | TRBJ1-1
TGTGCCAGCAGCTTATTGCGGGAGGCCTGGGAGACCCAGTACTTC | CASSLLREAWETQYF | NA | TRBV7-2 | TRBD2 | TRBJ2-5
TGCGCCAGCAGCTTGGTAGGACGGACTACCTACGAGCAGTACTTC | CASSLVGRTTYEQYF | NA | TRBV5-1 | NA | TRBJ2-7
TGTGCCAGCAACCGGGACAGGGGTAGATACGAGCAGTACTTC | CASNRDRGRYEQYF | medium-sized | TRBV6-5 | TRBD1 | TRBJ2-7
TGTGCCAGCAGCTTAGGGGGACTAGCGGGACACGATACGCAGTATTTT | CASSLGGLAGHDTQYF | NA | TRBV7-2 | TRBD2 | TRBJ2-3
TGTGCCAGCAGCCCCAGAACAGGGACCTTCACAGATACGCAGTATTTT | CASSPRTGTFTDTQYF | NA | TRBV11-1 | NA | TRBJ2-3
TGTGCCAGCAGCCAAGGGTCCGGGGTGAGTCAGCCCCAGCATTTT | CASSQGSGVSQPQHF | NA | TRBV4-2 | NA | TRBJ1-5
TGTGCCAGCAGCGTAGGACTAGCGCCCGGCGAGCAGTACTTC | CASSVGLAPGEQYF | NA | TRBV9 | TRBD2 | TRBJ2-7
TGTGCTAGTGGGTTCTCGGGACTCACTACGGATACGCAGTATTTT | CASGFSGLTTDTQYF | NA | TRBV12-5 | NA | TRBJ2-3
TGTGCCACCAGTGTTGCGGGACAGTCCTATGGCTACACCTTC | CATSVAGQSYGYTF | NA | TRBV24-1 | TRBD1 | TRBJ1-2
TGTGCCACTTCGACAGGGGAAATGAACGAGCAGTACTTC | CATSTGEMNEQYF | NA | TRBV5-4 | TRBD1 | TRBJ2-7
TGCGCCAGCAGCTCTGAGGGAACTAACTATGGCTACACCTTC | CASSSEGTNYGYTF | NA | TRBV5-1 | NA | TRBJ1-2
TGTGCCAGCAGCCTTCGGACAGGGCCCGCGAACACTGAAGCTTTCTTT | CASSLRTGPANTEAFF | NA | TRBV3-1/TRBV3-2 | TRBD1 | TRBJ1-1
TGTGCCAGCAGCTTAGTCGCGGGCTATGGCTACACCTTC | CASSLVAGYGYTF | NA | TRBV11-2 | NA | TRBJ1-2
TGTGCCAGCAGCTTACGGACAGGGTTCGGTCAGCCCCAGCATTTT | CASSLRTGFGQPQHF | NA | TRBV5-6 | TRBD1 | TRBJ1-5
TGTGCCAGCAGCTCCGGGACAGGGAGGTACAATGAGCAGTTCTTC | CASSSGTGRYNEQFF | once | TRBV14 | TRBD1 | TRBJ2-1
TGCGCCAGCAGCCCTTTAAGTGGCGACGGACTAGCAGGAGGCAATCAGCCCCAGCATTTT | CASSPLSGDGLAGGNQPQHF | NA | TRBV4-3 | NA | TRBJ1-5
TGTGCCAGCAGCCAGGACAGGGCCGACTCTGGAAACACCATATATTTT | CASSQDRADSGNTIYF | NA | TRBV7-2 | TRBD1 | TRBJ1-3
TGTGCCAGCAGATTCGACACCGGGGAGCTGTTTTTT | CASRFDTGELFF | NA | TRBV12-3/TRBV12-4 | NA | TRBJ2-2
TGTGCCTGGAGTGTACGCGGGAGGACGCAGTTCTTC | CAWSVRGRTQFF | few | TRBV30 | TRBD2 | TRBJ2-1
TGTGCCAGCAGCTTAGATCAGGCGTTCAGCATGAACACTGAAGCTTTCTTT | CASSLDQAFSMNTEAFF | NA | TRBV11-3 | NA | TRBJ1-1
TGCGCCAGCAGCTCCGGGACAGGGGCACGGGGAACAGATACGCAGTATTTT | CASSSGTGARGTDTQYF | NA | TRBV5-1 | TRBD1 | TRBJ2-3
TGTGCCAGCAGTTACTCGACAGCCGCGAGCTCCTACGAGCAGTACTTC | CASSYSTAASSYEQYF | NA | TRBV6-5 | NA | TRBJ2-7
TGTGCCAGCAGCAGGACAGGAGCTGGAAACACCATATATTTT | CASSRTGAGNTIYF | NA | TRBV6-6 | TRBD1 | TRBJ1-3
TGTGCCAGCAGTCGTCCGGGACAGGAGGGAAGAAAGACCCAGTACTTC | CASSRPGQEGRKTQYF | NA | TRBV27 | TRBD1 | TRBJ2-5
TGTGCCAGTAGCCTAGCGGGAGGGGCCTACGAGCAGTACTTC | CASSLAGGAYEQYF | NA | TRBV19 | TRBD2 | TRBJ2-7
TGCAGCGTTGAACCAGGGTGGAGCACTGAAGCTTTCTTT | CSVEPGWSTEAFF | NA | TRBV29-1 | NA | TRBJ1-1
TGTGCCAGCTCACCACGGGAGGGGCTAAACTATGGCTACACCTTC | CASSPREGLNYGYTF | NA | TRBV18 | NA | TRBJ1-2
TGTGCCTGGAAGGTTTCTAGCGGGAGTTCTGAGCAGTTCTTC | CAWKVSSGSSEQFF | NA | TRBV30 | TRBD2 | TRBJ2-1
TGTGCCAGTAGTTTAACAGGGGGCGAAAATGAAAAACTGTTTTTT | CASSLTGGENEKLFF | NA | TRBV19 | TRBD1 | TRBJ1-4
TGTGCCAGCAGTTTTTTTCCGGAGACCCAGTACTTC | CASSFFPETQYF | NA | TRBV12-3/TRBV12-4 | NA | TRBJ2-5